The clone carrying this T cell receptor (beta chain) was detected ten times or more. Amplified TCR beta CDR3 regions derived from RNA transcripts. The HTBI primer set served for first-round RT-PCR of the TCR CDR3. TCRdb re-analysed the multiplex PCR reads in MiXCR, keeping a single row per CDR3 protein. Altogether a few hundred thousand distinct CDR3 sequences are present, about 13% being singletons, with the ten largest covering roughly 33%. These data are taken from a study of T cells in Graves' hyperthyroidism and ophthalmopathy. Study as a whole: Sampling of peripheral blood happened at initial diagnosis, prior to any treatment.

Lactation, pregnancy, other autoimmune disease or uncontrolled infection excluded patients. Trimming took off 0 bases at V and 6 bases at J, with 8 bases between the two ends. The CDR3 runs to 13 residues. CDR1 is SGHVS and CDR2 is FNYEAQ in the germline V gene. The sequencing input was blood. The chain couples TRBV7-6 to TRBJ1-2, with a possible D match to TRBD1 (5 bases). The clonotype comes from a woman aged 40 to 50 with Graves' ophthalmopathy. CDR3 loop: CASSLAGVHGYTF. CDR3 bases: TGTGCCAGCAGCTTAGCGGGGGTTCATGGCTACACCTTC.